Shown below are 17 T cell receptor beta chains from a single sample sequenced in a study of cytomegalovirus exposure and HLA in healthy donors. Primers: 60 Vbeta forward and 13 Jbeta reverse. Data came from immunoSEQ multiplex PCR; TCRdb stores just in-frame clones and leaves some out. With about 140,000 clones in the sample, the ten largest clones hold 2% to 3%. Sequencing was done on a sample of PBMCs. The receptors shown here come from a middle-aged man in good health and CMV-seronegative.

The V gene is TRBV29-1, the J gene TRBJ2-7, with a weak D call TRBD1 (5 bases). From germline, CDR1 is SQVTM and CDR2 ANQGSEA. V was clipped by 4 bases and J by 2 bases, with 12 bases between them. The CDR3 is 13 residues long. The CDR3 DNA reads TGCAGCGTTGGGGATCAGGGCCCCTACGAGCAGTACTTC. It translates to CSVGDQGPYEQYF.

The gene calls are TRBV4-3 and TRBJ2-1; 14 bases agree with TRBD2. The CDR3 sequence is 19 residues long. Unmatched junction bases numbered 8, after V lost 4 bases and J lost 0 bases. Per germline, CDR1 LGHNA and CDR2 YSLEER. The CDR3 region has the DNA TGCGCCAGCAGCCCTAGAGGGACTAGCGGGGGTCGCTCCTACAATGAGCAGTTCTTC. Translating it yields CASSPRGTSGGRSYNEQFF.

The rearrangement uses TRBV6-6 and TRBJ1-1, with TRBD1 matching over 7 bases. V was clipped by 6 bases and J by 7 bases; unmatched bases: 11. Germline V gene sequence: CDR1 MNHNY, CDR2 SVGAGI (reference sequence). The CDR3 sequence is 14 residues long. CDR3 DNA sequence: TGTGCCAGCAGCCGGAAGGCAGGGGGAAGTGAAGCTTTCTTT. This encodes CASSRKAGGSEAFF.

The chain joins TRBV2 to TRBJ2-6, with a tentative D call TRBD1 (6 bases). CDR3 length: 16 amino acids. Between the trimmed V and J ends, which lost 1 base and 3 bases, there was a span of 10 bases. Germline V gene sequence: CDR1 SNHLY, CDR2 FYNNEI. CDR3 DNA sequence: TGTGCCAGCAGTGAAGATGGGGGCAGTGGGGCCAACGTCCTGACTTTC. Protein sequence: CASSEDGGSGANVLTF.

J is TRBJ2-7 and V is TRBV13, with D possibly matching TRBD1 (6 bases). The length of the CDR3 is 15 residues. V was cut by 4 bases and J by 7 bases, with 20 bases left in between. Germline values: CDR1 PRHDT, CDR2 FYEKMQ (reference sequence). The CDR3 loop is CASSSIDRISPEQYF. DNA for the CDR3: TGTGCCAGCAGCTCAATTGACAGGATATCCCCTGAGCAGTACTTC.

The CDR3 nucleotides are TGTGCCAGCAGCCTCGGGGGGGCTCTCGAGCAGTACTTC. Translated, it gives CASSLGGALEQYF. The genes are TRBV7-9 and TRBJ2-7, with 8 bases lining up with TRBD2. Trimming took 5 bases from V and 6 from J; bases not matched to a gene: 6. This CDR3 is built from 13 residues. Germline CDR1 reads SEHNR; CDR2 reads FQNEAQ (reference sequence).

The V and J genes are TRBV2 and TRBJ2-7; possible D gene TRBD1, 5 bases. The CDR3 sequence is 14 residues long. The V end lost 5 bases, the J end lost 7 bases, and 18 bases lay between the germline ends. Germline CDR1 reads SNHLY; CDR2 reads FYNNEI. The CDR3 nucleotides are TGTGCCAGCAGTACCACTAAGTCGCAGGGAGAGCAGTACTTC. Its translation: CASSTTKSQGEQYF.

The J gene is TRBJ2-7, the V gene TRBV9; the match to TRBD2 covers 7 bases. CDR1 is SGDLS, CDR2 YYNGEE, per germline. The CDR3 length is 14 residues. V shed 0 bases, J shed 7 bases, and the junction held 7 bases outside the gene matches. CDR3 sequence (DNA): TGTGCCAGCAGCGTAGGGGGGGGTCGGGAGGAGCAGTACTTC. This gives the protein CASSVGGGREEQYF.

The V call is TRBV11-3, the J call TRBJ1-1; D is possibly TRBD1 (6 bases). Per the germline V gene, CDR1 is SGHNT and CDR2 is YENEEA. This CDR3 comprises 12 residues. Trimming shortened V by 1 base and J by 6 bases, and 6 bases separated the two germline ends. CDR3: CASSLGTAEAFF. Here the CDR3 DNA reads TGTGCCAGCAGCTTAGGGACAGCTGAAGCTTTCTTT.

This clone is identified as medium-sized (0.01 to 0.1%) from frequency. The chain joins TRBV28 to TRBJ2-5, with TRBD1 identical over 7 bases. Germline trimming cut 3 bases from V and 9 bases from J; bases unmatched to any gene: 10. CDR1 is MDHEN, CDR2 SYDVKM, per germline. CDR3 length: 14 residues. CDR3 protein: CASSFFDRAGAQYF. The CDR3, as DNA: TGTGCCAGCAGTTTTTTCGACAGGGCTGGGGCCCAGTACTTC.

The rearrangement uses TRBV11-2 and TRBJ2-3, with 8 bases aligning to TRBD1. The CDR3 runs 15 residues. After removal of 5 bases from V and 3 bases from J, the junction contained 7 bases not matched to a gene. Germline CDR1 is SGHAT and CDR2 is FQNNGV. DNA of the CDR3: TGTGCCAGCAGCCCCGGGACAGGTCCTACAGATACGCAGTATTTT. It is translated as CASSPGTGPTDTQYF.

The chain couples TRBV2 to TRBJ1-5; 7 bases map to TRBD1. Unmatched junction bases numbered 5, after V lost 6 bases and J lost 3 bases. CDR1 and CDR2 (germline): SNHLY, FYNNEI. This CDR3 region has 14 residues. Here the CDR3 DNA reads TGTGCCAGCAGGATGACAGGGAACAATCAGCCCCAGCATTTT. It translates to CASRMTGNNQPQHF.

This chain uses TRBV25-1 with TRBJ2-7; TRBD1 matches at 9 bases. Unmatched junction bases numbered 7, after V lost 4 bases and J lost 6 bases. Germline CDR1 MGHDK, CDR2 SYGVNS. This CDR3 comprises 14 residues. CDR3 DNA sequence: TGTGCCAGCAGTGGTCCCGGGACAGGGTCCGAGCAGTACTTC. Protein sequence: CASSGPGTGSEQYF.

This chain connects TRBV6-5 to TRBJ2-3, with unresolved D. The V gene's germline CDR1 is MNHEY and CDR2 SVGAGI. CDR3 length equals 13 residues. Trimming took 8 bases from V and 11 from J, leaving 20 bases between them. CDR3 residues: CASGARRVGWQYF. In DNA, the CDR3 is TGTGCCAGCGGTGCACGCCGGGTCGGGTGGCAGTATTTT.

A note on this clone: The DNA is left out, because the CDR3 cannot be placed on it with certainty; the CDR3 is given as TCRdb lists it. This chain links TRBV28 with TRBJ1-1; the D call of TRBD1 is as the table states it, not checked on the DNA. Germline V gene lookup returns CDR1 MDHEN and CDR2 SYDVKM. The CDR3 has 16 amino acids, counting both end residues. CDR3 loop: CASSPADSTSGTEAFF.

The chain combines TRBV19 with TRBJ1-5; 8 nucleotides agree with TRBD1. The CDR3 has 15 amino acids. V shed 6 bases and J 4 bases; nucleotides not matched to a gene: 8. The germline CDR1 and CDR2 sequences are LNHDA and SQIVND (reference sequence). The CDR3 sequence is CASSKGQDINQPQHF. CDR3 DNA: TGTGCCAGTAGCAAGGGACAGGACATTAATCAGCCCCAGCATTTT.

V gene TRBV2 combines with J gene TRBJ2-2; TRBD2 is a possible D gene (5 bases). Germline V gives CDR1 SNHLY, CDR2 FYNNEI. Trimming removed 1 base from V and 3 bases from J, with 6 bases in between. CDR3 length: 14 amino acids. This CDR3 is CASSEGGYTGELFF. In nucleotides, the CDR3 is TGTGCCAGCAGTGAAGGAGGGTACACCGGGGAGCTGTTTTTT.